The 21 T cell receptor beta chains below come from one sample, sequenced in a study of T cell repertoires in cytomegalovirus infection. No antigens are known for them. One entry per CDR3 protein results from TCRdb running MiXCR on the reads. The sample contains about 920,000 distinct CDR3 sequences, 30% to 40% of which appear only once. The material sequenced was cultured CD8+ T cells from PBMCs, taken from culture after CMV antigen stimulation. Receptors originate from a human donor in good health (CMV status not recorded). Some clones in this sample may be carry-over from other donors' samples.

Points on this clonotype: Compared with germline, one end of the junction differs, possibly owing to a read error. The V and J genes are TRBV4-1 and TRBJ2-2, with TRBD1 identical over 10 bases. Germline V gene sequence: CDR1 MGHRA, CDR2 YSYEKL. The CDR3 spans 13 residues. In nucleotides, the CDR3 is TGCGCCAGTAGCCAAGGACAGGGGGTGGAGCTGTTTTTT. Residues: CASSQGQGVELFF.

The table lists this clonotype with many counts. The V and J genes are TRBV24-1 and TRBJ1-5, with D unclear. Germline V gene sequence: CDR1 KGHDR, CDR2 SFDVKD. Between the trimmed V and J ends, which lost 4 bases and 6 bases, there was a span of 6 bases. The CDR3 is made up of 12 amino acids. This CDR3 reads CATSEYIQPQHF. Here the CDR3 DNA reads TGTGCCACCAGTGAGTACATTCAGCCCCAGCATTTT.

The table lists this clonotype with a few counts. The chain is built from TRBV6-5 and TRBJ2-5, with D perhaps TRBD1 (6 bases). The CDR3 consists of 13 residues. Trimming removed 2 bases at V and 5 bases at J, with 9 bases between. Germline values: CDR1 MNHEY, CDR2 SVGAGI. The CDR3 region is CASSYTGMETQYF. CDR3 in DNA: TGTGCCAGCAGTTACACAGGGATGGAGACCCAGTACTTC.

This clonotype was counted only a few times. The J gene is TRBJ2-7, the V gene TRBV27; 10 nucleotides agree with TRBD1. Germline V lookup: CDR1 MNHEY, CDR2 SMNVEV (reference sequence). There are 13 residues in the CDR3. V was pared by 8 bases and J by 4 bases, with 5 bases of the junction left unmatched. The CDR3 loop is CASGDRGPYEQYF. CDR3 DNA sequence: TGTGCCAGCGGTGACAGGGGGCCATACGAGCAGTACTTC.

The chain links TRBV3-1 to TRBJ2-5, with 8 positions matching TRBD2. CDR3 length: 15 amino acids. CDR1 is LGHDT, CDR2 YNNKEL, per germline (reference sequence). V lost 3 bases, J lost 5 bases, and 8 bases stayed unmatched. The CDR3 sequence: CASSHVLAVGETQYF. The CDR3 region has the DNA TGTGCCAGCAGCCACGTACTAGCGGTGGGGGAGACCCAGTACTTC.

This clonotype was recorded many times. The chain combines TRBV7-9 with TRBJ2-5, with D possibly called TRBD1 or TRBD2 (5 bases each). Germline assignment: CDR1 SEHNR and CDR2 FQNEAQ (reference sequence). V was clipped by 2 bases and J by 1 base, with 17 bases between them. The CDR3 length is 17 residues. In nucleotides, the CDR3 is TGTGCCAGCAGCTTACCATACGGCTCTGGGGGCCAAGAGACCCAGTACTTC. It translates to CASSLPYGSGGQETQYF.

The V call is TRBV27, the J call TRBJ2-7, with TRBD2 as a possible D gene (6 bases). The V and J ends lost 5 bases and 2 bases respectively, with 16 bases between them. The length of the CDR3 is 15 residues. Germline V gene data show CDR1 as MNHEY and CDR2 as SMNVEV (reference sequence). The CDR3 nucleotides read TGTGCCAGCAGTCCCCCGGGACTCCGGCCCTACGAGCAGTACTTC. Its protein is CASSPPGLRPYEQYF.

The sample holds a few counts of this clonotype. CDR3 region: CASSYEGQSLYEQYF. For the CDR3, the DNA is TGTGCCAGCAGTTACGAGGGACAGAGCCTCTACGAGCAGTACTTC. The chain couples TRBV6-6 to TRBJ2-7; 7 bases fit TRBD1. The CDR3 contains 15 residues. In germline, CDR1 is MNHNY, CDR2 SVGAGI (reference sequence). Trimming cost V 2 bases and J 3 bases; bases outside gene matches: 7.

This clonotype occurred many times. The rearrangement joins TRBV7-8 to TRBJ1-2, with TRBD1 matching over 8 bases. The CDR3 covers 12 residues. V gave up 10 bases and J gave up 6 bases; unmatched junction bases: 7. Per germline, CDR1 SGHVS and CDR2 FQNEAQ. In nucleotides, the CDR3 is TGTGCCACCACTCGGACAGGGAATGGCTACACCTTC. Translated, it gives CATTRTGNGYTF.

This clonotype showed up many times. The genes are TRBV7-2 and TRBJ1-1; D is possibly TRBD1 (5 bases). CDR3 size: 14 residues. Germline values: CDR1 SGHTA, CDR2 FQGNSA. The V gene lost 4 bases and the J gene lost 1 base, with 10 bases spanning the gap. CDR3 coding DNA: TGTGCCAGCAGCTGGGGGTTCGGGAACACTGAAGCTTTCTTT. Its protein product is CASSWGFGNTEAFF.

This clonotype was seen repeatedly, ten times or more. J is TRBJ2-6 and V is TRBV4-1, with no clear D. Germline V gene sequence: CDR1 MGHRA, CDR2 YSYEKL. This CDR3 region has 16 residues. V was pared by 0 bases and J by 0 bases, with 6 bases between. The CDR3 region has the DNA TGCGCCAGCAGCCAAGAACCGAGCTCTGGGGCCAACGTCCTGACTTTC. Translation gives CASSQEPSSGANVLTF.

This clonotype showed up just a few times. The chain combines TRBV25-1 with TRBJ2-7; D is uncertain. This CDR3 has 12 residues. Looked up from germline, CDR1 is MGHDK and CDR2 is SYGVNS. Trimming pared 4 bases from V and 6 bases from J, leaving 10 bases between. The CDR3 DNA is TGTGCCAGCAGTGCAACACCTCTCGAGCAGTACTTC. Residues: CASSATPLEQYF.

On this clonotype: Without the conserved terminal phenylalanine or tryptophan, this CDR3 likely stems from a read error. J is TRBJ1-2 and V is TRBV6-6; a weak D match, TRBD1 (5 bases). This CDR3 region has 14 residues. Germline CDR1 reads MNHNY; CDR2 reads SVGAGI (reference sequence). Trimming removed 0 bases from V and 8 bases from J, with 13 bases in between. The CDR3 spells CASSYSQGRIGYTS. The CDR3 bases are TGTGCCAGCAGTTACTCGCAGGGAAGGATCGGCTACACCTCC.

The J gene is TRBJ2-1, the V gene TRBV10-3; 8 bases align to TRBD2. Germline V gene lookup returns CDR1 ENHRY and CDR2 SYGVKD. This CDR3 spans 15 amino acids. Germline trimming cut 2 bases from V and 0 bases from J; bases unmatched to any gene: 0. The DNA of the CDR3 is TGTGCCATCAGTGAGAGCGGGAGCTCCTACAATGAGCAGTTCTTC. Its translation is CAISESGSSYNEQFF.

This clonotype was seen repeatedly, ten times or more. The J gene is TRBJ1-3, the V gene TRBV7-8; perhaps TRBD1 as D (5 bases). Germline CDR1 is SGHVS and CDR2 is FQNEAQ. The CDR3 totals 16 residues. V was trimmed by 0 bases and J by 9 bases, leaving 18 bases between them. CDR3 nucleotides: TGTGCCAGCAGCTTAGCGCTCAACTTTCCCGGGGCCACCATATATTTT. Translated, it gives CASSLALNFPGATIYF. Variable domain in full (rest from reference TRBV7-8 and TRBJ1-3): GAGVSQSPRYKVAKRGQDVALRCDPISGHVSLFWYQQALGQGPEFLTYFQNEAQLDKSGLPSDRFFAERPEGSVSTLKIQRTQQEDSAVYLCASSLALNFPGATIYFGEGSWLTVV.

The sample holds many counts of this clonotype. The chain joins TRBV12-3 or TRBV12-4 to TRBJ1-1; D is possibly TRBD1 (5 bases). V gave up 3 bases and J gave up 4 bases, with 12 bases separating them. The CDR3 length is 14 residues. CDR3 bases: TGTGCCAGCAGTTTTGTAGGGGCGGGCACTGAAGCTTTCTTT. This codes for CASSFVGAGTEAFF.

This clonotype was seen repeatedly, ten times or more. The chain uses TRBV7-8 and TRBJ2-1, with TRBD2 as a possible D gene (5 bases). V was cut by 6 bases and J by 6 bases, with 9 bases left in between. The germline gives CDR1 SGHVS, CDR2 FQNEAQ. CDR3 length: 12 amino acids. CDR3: CASRLGVNEQFF. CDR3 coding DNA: TGTGCCAGCAGACTCGGGGTCAATGAGCAGTTCTTC.

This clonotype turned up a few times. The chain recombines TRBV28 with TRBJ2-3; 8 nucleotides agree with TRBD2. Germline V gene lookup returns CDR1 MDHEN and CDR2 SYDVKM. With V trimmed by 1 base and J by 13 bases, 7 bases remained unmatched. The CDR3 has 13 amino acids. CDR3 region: CASSLLGLAREYF. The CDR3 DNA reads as TGTGCCAGCAGTTTATTAGGACTAGCTCGGGAGTATTTT.

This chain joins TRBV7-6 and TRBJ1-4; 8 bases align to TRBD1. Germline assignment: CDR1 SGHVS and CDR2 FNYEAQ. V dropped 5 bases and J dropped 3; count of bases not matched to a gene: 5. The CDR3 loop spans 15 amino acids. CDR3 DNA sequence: TGTGCCAGCAGCCCCGAGGGACAGGCTAATGAAAAACTGTTTTTT. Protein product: CASSPEGQANEKLFF.

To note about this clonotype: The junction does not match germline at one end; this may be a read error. CDR3 region: CASSLGGDYQPQHF. CDR3 bases: TGTGCCAGCAGTTTAGGGGGGGACTATCAGCCCCAGCATTTT. V is TRBV7-8 and J is TRBJ1-5; D may be TRBD1 (6 bases). Per the germline V gene, CDR1 is SGHVS and CDR2 is FQNEAQ. The CDR3 loop spans 14 amino acids.

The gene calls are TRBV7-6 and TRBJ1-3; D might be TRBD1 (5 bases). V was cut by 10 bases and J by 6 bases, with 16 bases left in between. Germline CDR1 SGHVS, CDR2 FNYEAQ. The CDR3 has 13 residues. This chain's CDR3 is CATVRDSENTIYF. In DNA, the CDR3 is TGTGCCACCGTCCGGGACTCGGAAAACACCATATATTTT.